This TCR beta chain was identified during a study of T-cell memory formation after mild COVID-19. To note about this clonotype: Its antigen remains unknown.

The length of the CDR3 is 12 residues. The germline V and J ends were trimmed by 2 bases and 5 bases, with 7 bases remaining between them. Germline V gene sequence: CDR1 MNHEY, CDR2 SMNVEV (reference sequence). Findings and limits, study-wide: Cross-reactive memory apparently joined, as some responding clones appeared in pre-infection memory. Clones that contracted clustered mainly in CM and EM if CD4+ and in EMRA if CD8+.

The 5'RACE method, run with constant-segment primers, produced TCR alpha and TCR beta cDNA libraries (carrying sample barcodes and UMIs). TCRdb reprocessed the 5' RACE reads with MiXCR, giving one entry per CDR3 protein. The table records about 400,000 distinct CDR3 sequences, 20% to 30% of them present only once. The chain carries TRBV27 and TRBJ2-7; no definite D call. Source material: PBMCs or a T cell subset sorted from them (not recorded which). This receptor was taken from an adult woman who had mild COVID-19 (a few samples of this study predate the infection). Cell type and time point are not known. The CDR3 protein is CASSLGFHEQYF. In nucleotides, the CDR3 is TGTGCCAGCAGTTTAGGTTTCCACGAGCAGTACTTC.